This is a list of T cell receptor beta chains from one sample in a study of cytomegalovirus exposure and HLA in healthy donors. Libraries were prepared by immunoSEQ multiplex PCR; TCRdb keeps only in-frame clonotypes and omits some of them. There are under 200,000 clones in the sample; around 81% occur only once, and 2% to 2.5% lies in the top ten. The specimen was PBMCs. Receptors were obtained from a woman aged 25-40 years in good health and CMV-seropositive. The conserved cysteine and the conserved F or W are not part of the CDR3 here.

TRBJ2-1	TRBV5-1	ASSSYNEQF
TRBJ2-1	TRBV4-2	ASSQFLGTSGSPSEQF
TRBJ2-7	TRBV5-6	ASSLPTGQQY
TRBJ1-5	TRBV2	ASRGDSRSAQPQH
TRBJ2-7	TRBV28	ASTPRQSFYEQY
TRBJ2-5	TRBV29-1	SVSGQGIGDETQY
TRBJ1-5	TRBV30	AWSVGLGQGSPQH
TRBJ2-3	TRBV29-1	SVESTSGGVDDTQY
TRBJ2-7	TRBV5-6	ASSWDRTYEQY
TRBJ2-7	TRBV9	ASSVLADSLLSYEQY
TRBJ2-5	TRBV2	ASLAETGETQY
TRBJ2-1	TRBV5-1	ASSLVGQGVDEQF
TRBJ2-7	TRBV10-1	ASSQGYEQY
TRBJ1-1	TRBV29-1	SVGWDRRNTEAF
TRBJ1-2	TRBV30	AWSPGQSNYGYT
TRBJ2-1	TRBV15	ATSHLLAGLYNEQF
TRBJ1-2	TRBV2	ASSEGGITDGYT
TRBJ1-3	TRBV30	AWSLGVHSGNTIY
TRBJ2-3	TRBV7-2	ASSKAGLGLQRRTDTQY
TRBJ1-3	TRBV18	ASSLGQGASGNTIY
TRBJ1-1	TRBV7-2	ASSLAPGGGTEAF
TRBJ2-2	TRBV5-1	ASSRSVLSNTGELF
TRBJ1-4	TRBV7-2	ASSPSGGALRKLF
TRBJ1-5	TRBV7-2	ASSLSHGEGQPQH
TRBJ2-7	TRBV5-1	ASSNAGSAYEQY
TRBJ1-2	TRBV9	ASSAAGQGAGGYT
TRBJ2-1	TRBV5-1	ASSLALGDNEQF
TRBJ1-1	TRBV27	ASSLSIPPIQGGGTEAF
TRBJ2-3	TRBV7-9	ASNSPREAEFPTDTQY
TRBJ1-5	TRBV21-1	ASSKGSPKPTGVRNQPQH
TRBJ1-5	TRBV5-1	ASMGGDYSNQPQH
TRBJ2-3	TRBV19	ASSALAGPQY
TRBJ2-5	TRBV30	AWSFGGYETQY
TRBJ2-7	TRBV6-5	ATTRGSSGYEQY
TRBJ1-3	TRBV4-3	ASSQVGGAGNTIY
TRBJ2-3	TRBV5-4	ASSLTGPDTQY
TRBJ2-2	TRBV14	ASSQVPLQGIRDTGELF
TRBJ2-7	TRBV29-1	SAGDTYYEQY
TRBJ1-4	TRBV9	ASSAGGAGNEKLF
TRBJ2-3	TRBV29-1	SVAGLKRDYTDTQY
TRBJ2-2	TRBV30	AWTRDRTGNTGELF
TRBJ1-1	TRBV25-1	ASKQGNTEAF
TRBJ2-2	TRBV5-4	ASSPQTTSGGELF
TRBJ2-7	TRBV6-6	APSQERAKCNEQY
TRBJ1-5	TRBV2	ALGRVSQPQH
TRBJ1-1	TRBV2	ASSITGWSTEAF
TRBJ1-1	TRBV6-1	ASIGRLNTEAF
TRBJ1-2	TRBV29-1	SAYDPGRGYT
TRBJ2-1	TRBV9	ASSVPQGGVLSSYNEQF
TRBJ1-1	TRBV7-9	SSSPHRDPEAF
TRBJ2-7	TRBV27	ASRGGGGISYEQY
TRBJ1-2	TRBV28	ASSLGTGGGNYGYT
TRBJ1-1	TRBV18	ASSPLPENTEAF
TRBJ2-2	TRBV6-5	ASRLAGGPTGELF
TRBJ1-1	TRBV19	ASSSAGGAEAF
TRBJ2-2	TRBV18	ASSPGTAPGGELF
TRBJ2-3	TRBV9	ASSARLVSTDTQY